The following is a T cell receptor (beta chain) sequence with its context. This sample stems from a study of blood T cell repertoires in COVID-19. Study at large: Both acute and convalescent COVID-19 samples were obtained from the United States, Italy and Spain.

The CDR3 loop spans 16 amino acids. CDR1 SGHRS and CDR2 YFSETQ come from the germline V gene. V lost 0 bases and J 0 bases, leaving 12 bases between the germline ends. In the authors' workflow: Estimated nucleated cell counts came from reference gene primer amplification. Sequenced by immunoSEQ multiplex PCR; TCRdb stores in-frame clones only, minus some. The V and J calls and clone size come from that table; D and trimming were worked out from the DNA. The data contain about 150,000 clones, approximately 84% of them singletons. The sequence was collected from a human donor in a cohort sampled during active COVID-19. The sample taken for sequencing was peripheral blood. The J gene is TRBJ1-1, the V gene TRBV5-1; D not certain. The CDR3 protein is CASSLAHSMLNTEAFF. The CDR3 DNA sequence: TGCGCCAGCAGCTTGGCCCACAGCATGTTGAACACTGAAGCTTTCTTT.